The 20 T cell receptor beta chains presented below share a single source sample, sequenced in a study of control samples from healthy donors and cancer patients. Measured with immunoSEQ multiplex PCR; TCRdb has only the in-frame clones, and not every one. The sample comprises around 71,000 clones, around 87% of which are singletons, and about 2.1% rests with the top ten. The sample taken for sequencing was PBMCs. All receptors derive from a woman aged 50 to 60 with head and neck cancer.

V is TRBV28 and J is TRBJ2-5; the match to TRBD1 covers 7 bases. The V gene end was trimmed by 6 bases and the J gene end by 5 bases; junction bases not matched to a gene: 9. Germline lookup yields CDR1 MDHEN and CDR2 SYDVKM. This CDR3 has 14 residues. This chain's CDR3 is CASRYRGLEETQYF. As DNA, the CDR3 is TGTGCCAGCAGATACAGGGGTTTGGAGGAGACCCAGTACTTC.

The CDR3 DNA is TGTGCCAGCAGCCAAATCAGACAGGGCGCTGGAAACACCATATATTTT. Translating it yields CASSQIRQGAGNTIYF. The rearrangement links TRBV3-1 (or the pseudogene TRBV3-2) to TRBJ1-3, with 7 bases identical to TRBD1. This CDR3 has 16 residues. V gave up 2 bases and J gave up 2 bases; unmatched junction bases: 6. The germline V gene has CDR1 LGHDT and CDR2 YNNKEL (reference sequence).

V usage is TRBV10-3 and J usage is TRBJ1-1; unclear D gene. CDR1 ENHRY and CDR2 SYGVKD come from the germline V gene. V was cut by 2 bases and J by 5 bases, with 12 bases left in between. The CDR3 sequence is 14 residues long. The CDR3 loop reads CAISEGGRGTEAFF. The DNA for the CDR3 is TGTGCCATCAGTGAGGGAGGGAGAGGTACTGAAGCTTTCTTT.

The chain couples TRBV2 to TRBJ1-1; D is unresolved. The CDR3 covers 13 residues. Trimming took 2 bases from V and 8 from J, leaving 12 bases between them. Germline V gene sequence: CDR1 SNHLY, CDR2 FYNNEI. The CDR3 here is CASSESLVGEAFF. Here the CDR3 DNA reads TGTGCCAGCAGTGAAAGTCTCGTTGGGGAAGCTTTCTTT. Filled out from reference TRBV2 and TRBJ1-1, the complete variable domain reads EPEVTQTPSHQVTQMGQEVILRCVPISNHLYFYWYRQILGQKVEFLVSFYNNEISEKSEIFDDQFSVERPDGSNFTLKIRSTKLEDSAMYFCASSESLVGEAFFGQGTRLTVV.

V usage is TRBV7-6 and J usage is TRBJ1-3, with D perhaps matching TRBD1 (5 bases). This CDR3 contains 16 residues. Germline assignment: CDR1 SGHVS and CDR2 FNYEAQ. V dropped 4 bases and J dropped 0 bases, with 13 bases sitting between them. The CDR3 DNA reads as TGTGCCAGCAGCTCCCCGTCAGGGAGCTCTGGAAACACCATATATTTT. Translated: CASSSPSGSSGNTIYF. The variable domain in full, with the rest retrieved from reference TRBV7-6 and TRBJ1-3, is GAGVSQSPRYKVTKRGQDVALRCDPISGHVSLYWYRQALGQGPEFLTYFNYEAQQDKSGLPNDRFSAERPEGSISTLTIQRTEQRDSAMYRCASSSPSGSSGNTIYFGEGSWLTVV.

The chain uses TRBV19 and TRBJ1-2, with 9 bases that match TRBD1. The CDR3 is 12 amino acids. From germline, CDR1 is LNHDA and CDR2 SQIVND (reference sequence). V dropped 8 bases and J dropped 8; count of bases not matched to a gene: 6. The CDR3 coding sequence is TGTGCCAGTGGGGACAGGGAAGGCGGCTACACCTTC. This gives the protein CASGDREGGYTF.

The CDR3 sequence is CASSPRDHTDTQYF. Here the CDR3 DNA reads TGTGCCAGCAGCCCGAGGGATCACACAGATACGCAGTATTTT. The chain uses TRBV11-2 and TRBJ2-3; possible D gene TRBD2, 5 bases. CDR1 SGHAT and CDR2 FQNNGV come from the germline V gene. The CDR3 consists of 14 residues. Deletions cut 5 bases from V and 2 bases from J, with 11 bases between.

This clone was observed a few times. This sequence joins TRBV4-1 and TRBJ1-2; D is uncertain. Germline CDR1 MGHRA, CDR2 YSYEKL. The length of the CDR3 is 14 residues. V was pared by 3 bases and J by 8 bases, with 16 bases between. The DNA for the CDR3 is TGCGCCAGCAGCCATTTCGGTCAGACCTGGGGCTACACCTTC. Its protein product is CASSHFGQTWGYTF.

This chain links TRBV6-5 with TRBJ2-3; 7 nucleotides line up with TRBD1. The junction had 8 bases not matched to a gene; V was cut back by 6 bases and J by 2 bases. This CDR3 has 15 residues. Germline V gene data show CDR1 as MNHEY and CDR2 as SVGAGI. The CDR3 region is CASSARGTNTDTQYF. The DNA of the CDR3 is TGTGCCAGCAGCGCCAGGGGGACCAACACAGATACGCAGTATTTT.

The chain couples TRBV28 to TRBJ1-5; D not resolved. CDR1 is MDHEN, CDR2 SYDVKM, per germline. This CDR3 contains 12 residues. The germline V and J ends were trimmed by 1 base and 7 bases, with 5 bases remaining between them. CDR3 protein: CASSLSGQPQHF. The CDR3 bases are TGTGCCAGCAGTTTATCTGGGCAGCCCCAGCATTTT.

The chain recombines TRBV5-6 with TRBJ2-7, with a possible D match to TRBD1 (6 bases). The V end was cut by 4 bases, the J end by 3 bases, with 11 bases between. The germline CDR1 and CDR2 sequences are SGHDT and YYEEEE. The CDR3 sequence is 13 residues long. Written as DNA, the CDR3 is TGTGCCAGCAGCCGGGACAACTTCTACGAGCAGTACTTC. As protein: CASSRDNFYEQYF.

The rearrangement joins TRBV30 to TRBJ1-1; no reliable D call. Trimming pared 0 bases from V and 1 base from J, leaving 12 bases between. This CDR3 contains 15 residues. CDR1 and CDR2 from the germline V gene are GTSNPN and SVGIG (reference sequence). The chain's CDR3 is CAWSVVSLANTEAFF. The CDR3 nucleotides read TGTGCCTGGAGTGTGGTCAGCTTAGCGAACACTGAAGCTTTCTTT.

The chain joins TRBV6-4 to TRBJ2-6, with unresolved D. Germline V CDR1 and CDR2: MRHNA, SNTAGT. The CDR3 consists of 16 residues. Trimming shortened V by 0 bases and J by 1 base, and 7 bases separated the two germline ends. The CDR3 DNA follows: TGTGCCAGCAGTGACTCGACGGCGTCTGGGGCCAACGTCCTGACTTTC. Residues: CASSDSTASGANVLTF.

The genes are TRBV14 and TRBJ2-3; either TRBD1 or TRBD2 may supply D (6 bases each). Per the germline V gene, CDR1 is SGHDN and CDR2 is FVKESK. The CDR3 is 16 residues long. Trimming took off 4 bases at V and 4 bases at J, with 18 bases between the two ends. The CDR3 here is CASSPGGQGYSDTQYF. CDR3 nucleotides: TGTGCCAGCAGCCCCGGGGGCCAGGGGTATTCAGATACGCAGTATTTT.

V and J are TRBV16 and TRBJ1-5; the match to TRBD1 covers 8 bases. The CDR3 runs 14 residues. The V gene end was trimmed by 4 bases and the J gene end by 2 bases; junction bases not matched to a gene: 1. CDR1 is KGHSY and CDR2 is FQNENV in the germline V gene. CDR3 sequence reads: CASSPTGGNQPQHF. In DNA, the CDR3 is TGTGCCAGCAGCCCGACAGGGGGCAATCAGCCCCAGCATTTT.

This clone was found a few times. The chain combines TRBV29-1 with TRBJ1-1; D is unresolved. Germline-derived CDR1 and CDR2 are SQVTM and ANQGSEA. This CDR3 is built from 11 residues. V was clipped by 6 bases and J by 6 bases, with 11 bases between them. The CDR3 reads CSVFADPEAFF. CDR3 in DNA: TGCAGCGTCTTTGCGGACCCTGAAGCTTTCTTT.

This clone was seen just once. This chain uses TRBV5-1 with TRBJ1-3; D not certain. Per the germline V gene, CDR1 is SGHRS and CDR2 is YFSETQ. This CDR3 region has 14 residues. Trimming took 5 bases from V and 1 from J, leaving 10 bases between them. The CDR3 loop reads CASRGLMSGNTIYF. In DNA form, the CDR3 reads TGCGCCAGCAGGGGGTTGATGTCTGGAAACACCATATATTTT. The entire variable domain, with the rest obtained from reference TRBV5-1 and TRBJ1-3, is as follows: KAGVTQTPRYLIKTRGQQVTLSCSPISGHRSVSWYQQTPGQGLQFLFEYFSETQRNKGNFPGRFSGRQFSNSRSEMNVSTLELGDSALYLCASRGLMSGNTIYFGEGSWLTVV.

This clone came up a few times. The rearrangement links TRBV5-4 to TRBJ2-1; 10 nucleotides line up with TRBD2. V shed 0 bases, J shed 5 bases, and the junction held 5 bases outside the gene matches. The CDR3 sequence is 16 residues long. The V gene's germline CDR1 is SGHNT and CDR2 YYREEE (reference sequence). In nucleotides, the CDR3 is TGTGCCAGCAGCTTGGAACAGCGGGGGGGCCACAATGAGCAGTTCTTC. This translates into CASSLEQRGGHNEQFF.

The V gene is TRBV5-1, the J gene TRBJ2-2; TRBD1 aligns across 7 bases. The CDR3 consists of 17 residues. V shed 3 bases, J shed 0 bases, and the junction held 8 bases outside the gene matches. CDR1 and CDR2 (germline): SGHRS, YFSETQ. CDR3 loop: CASSSSLGGTNTGELFF. For the CDR3, the DNA is TGCGCCAGCAGCTCCTCATTAGGGGGCACGAACACCGGGGAGCTGTTTTTT.

This clone turned up a few times. This rearrangement joins TRBV7-9 to TRBJ1-1; D gene uncertain. CDR1 is SEHNR and CDR2 is FQNEAQ in the germline V gene (reference sequence). The CDR3 totals 11 residues. V was clipped by 1 base and J by 8 bases, with 5 bases between them. This CDR3 is CASSLGVEAFF. The CDR3 DNA reads TGTGCCAGCAGCTTAGGGGTCGAAGCTTTCTTT.